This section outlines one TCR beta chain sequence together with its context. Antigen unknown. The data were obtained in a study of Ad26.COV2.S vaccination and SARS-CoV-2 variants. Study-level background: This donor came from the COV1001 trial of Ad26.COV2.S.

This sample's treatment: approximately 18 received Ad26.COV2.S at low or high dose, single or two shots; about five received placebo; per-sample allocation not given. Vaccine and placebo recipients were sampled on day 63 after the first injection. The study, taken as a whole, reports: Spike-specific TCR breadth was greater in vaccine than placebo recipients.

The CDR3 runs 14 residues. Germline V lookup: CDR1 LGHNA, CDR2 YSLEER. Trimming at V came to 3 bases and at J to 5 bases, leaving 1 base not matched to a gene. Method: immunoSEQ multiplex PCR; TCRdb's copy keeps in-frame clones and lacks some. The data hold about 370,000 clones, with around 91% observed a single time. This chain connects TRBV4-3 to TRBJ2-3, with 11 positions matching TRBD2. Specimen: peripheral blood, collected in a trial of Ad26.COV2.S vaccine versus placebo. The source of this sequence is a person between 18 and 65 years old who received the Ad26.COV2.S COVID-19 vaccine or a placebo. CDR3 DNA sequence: TGCGCCAGCAGCCAGGGGACTAGCGGAGATACGCAGTATTTT. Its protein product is CASSQGTSGDTQYF.